The source of this T cell receptor beta chain is a study of T cells in Graves' hyperthyroidism and ophthalmopathy. Study-wide results and limits: It was a median about seven months before onset that the model predicted ophthalmopathy.

This clonotype occurred a few times. The antigen is not known. Ophthalmopathy in the patients scored at least 3 on Clinical Activity Score and at least 4 on NOSPECS grade, lasting under 3 months. Isolation of PBMCs was performed on roughly 9 ml fresh peripheral blood. The CDR3 regions of TCR beta were amplified from RNA transcripts. An initial round of RT-PCR targeting the TCR CDR3 relied on the HTBI primer set. TCRdb recomputed calls from the multiplex PCR reads with MiXCR, one row per CDR3 protein. This table has 490,000 or so distinct CDR3 sequences, roughly 22% appearing once. Sample: blood. The origin of this receptor is a woman between 65 and 79 years old with Graves' ophthalmopathy.

The CDR3 DNA sequence: TGTGCCAGTAGTCCCCGTGCGGGGGCGGTTGACAATGAGCAGTTCTTC. It is translated as CASSPRAGAVDNEQFF. The rearrangement links TRBV19 to TRBJ2-1; D is perhaps TRBD2 (7 bases). Germline V gene lookup returns CDR1 LNHDA and CDR2 SQIVND (reference sequence). The CDR3 is 16 residues long. Trimming pared 5 bases from V and 5 bases from J, leaving 19 bases between.